These T cell receptor beta chains were read from a single sample in a study of identical twins. TCRdb passed the 5' RACE reads through MiXCR, listing each CDR3 protein once. The table has roughly 690,000 distinct CDR3 sequences, 5.5% to 7.5% seen once. The sequenced material came from naive T cells sorted from blood. These receptors originate from a man between 18 and 29 years old in good health. The CDR3 runs from the conserved cysteine through the conserved F or W. The D gene is left open where the match is weak. Clone sizes are given selectively: once, few, many, or a class where the clone is expanded.

j_call | v_call | d_call | clone_size | cdr3_nt | cdr3_aa
TRBJ2-7 | TRBV29-1 | - | few | TGCAGCGTTGTAGGTAGAGGCCACACTACCTACGAGCAGTACTTC | CSVVGRGHTTYEQYF
TRBJ2-7 | TRBV4-3 | - | few | TGCGCCAGCAGCCAAGAAAGAGGGGGGGGGCCCTACGAGCAGTACTTC | CASSQERGGGPYEQYF
TRBJ2-6 | TRBV7-9 | - | few | TGTGCCAGCAGCGAGGACACATCCTCTGGGGCCAACGTCCTGACTTTC | CASSEDTSSGANVLTF
TRBJ2-2 | TRBV7-2 | - | many | TGTGCCAGCAGCCAAACCCTCGGCGGGAACGGGGAGCTGTTTTTT | CASSQTLGGNGELFF
TRBJ2-1 | TRBV5-1 | TRBD2 | - | TGCGCCAGCAGCTGGAGCTCACTAGCGGGAGAGGCCGGCGAGCAGTTCTTC | CASSWSSLAGEAGEQFF
TRBJ2-5 | TRBV18 | - | - | TGTGCCAGCTCACCCATTAAAGAGACCCAGTACTTC | CASSPIKETQYF
TRBJ2-2 | TRBV6-2/TRBV6-3 | TRBD2 | - | TGTGCCAGCAGTTACTCGGCACTAGCGGGAACACAGTTCGGGGAGCTGTTTTTT | CASSYSALAGTQFGELFF
TRBJ2-1 | TRBV6-1 | TRBD2 | many | TGTGCCAGCAGCCCGGGACTAGCGGGGGCAAAGCAGTTCTTC | CASSPGLAGAKQFF
TRBJ1-1 | TRBV29-1 | - | many | TGCAGCTGGGGGGGCGACACTGAAGCTTTCTTT | CSWGGDTEAFF
TRBJ2-1 | TRBV7-6 | - | - | TGTGCCAGCAGCTTAGTGCTAGATCCCAACCCCTACAATGAGCAGTTCTTC | CASSLVLDPNPYNEQFF
TRBJ2-1 | TRBV20-1 | - | few | TGCAGTGCTAGAGATGGGGCCGGTTTAAATGAGCAGTTCTTC | CSARDGAGLNEQFF
TRBJ2-1 | TRBV10-3 | - | - | TGTGCCATCAGTGGGGCCGGGGAGCAGTTCTTC | CAISGAGEQFF
TRBJ2-1 | TRBV10-3 | - | few | TGTGCCATCAGTGAGGGGGCAGGGGAGCAGTTCTTC | CAISEGAGEQFF
TRBJ2-2 | TRBV11-2 | - | few | TGTGCCAGCAGCCAGATGGCAGGGTTGGACACCGGGGAGCTGTTTTTT | CASSQMAGLDTGELFF
TRBJ1-5 | TRBV6-1 | - | few | TGTGCCAGCAGTGAAGTGGGACAGCCCCAGCATTTT | CASSEVGQPQHF
TRBJ2-4 | TRBV7-8 | TRBD2 | few | TGTGCCAGCAGCCCAGGAACCCGGGGGGGCATTCAGTACTTC | CASSPGTRGGIQYF
TRBJ2-7 | TRBV4-3 | - | many | TGCGCCAGCAGCCAAGCGGCGAACGCCTACGAGCAGTACTTC | CASSQAANAYEQYF
TRBJ2-2 | TRBV5-6 | TRBD1 | few | TGTGCCAGCAGCCGACTAACCGGGACAGGGGGCACCGGGGAGCTGTTTTTT | CASSRLTGTGGTGELFF
TRBJ1-4 | TRBV12-3/TRBV12-4 | - | - | TGTGCCAGCAGTGTTATGGGGGTGGAGGTGGGAAAACTGTTTTTT | CASSVMGVEVGKLFF
TRBJ2-1 | TRBV5-1 | TRBD2 | many | TGCGCCAGCAGACTAGCGGGAGTTGAGCAGTTCTTC | CASRLAGVEQFF
TRBJ2-3 | TRBV6-1 | - | - | TGTGCCAGCAGTGGGAGGCCCGGGGATACGCAGTATTTT | CASSGRPGDTQYF
TRBJ2-2 | TRBV12-3/TRBV12-4 | TRBD1 | many | TGTGCCAGCACCTCCGGGACAGGGGGGTCCGGGGAGCTGTTTTTT | CASTSGTGGSGELFF
TRBJ2-1 | TRBV12-3/TRBV12-4 | TRBD2 | many | TGTGCCAGCAGTCTAAGACTAGCGGGAGCGACCTACAATGAGCAGTTCTTC | CASSLRLAGATYNEQFF
TRBJ2-1 | TRBV4-1 | - | many | TGCGCCAGCAGCCAAGAACAGCGGCCCTCCTACAATGAGCAGTTCTTC | CASSQEQRPSYNEQFF
TRBJ2-5 | TRBV29-1 | - | many | TGCAGCGTTGCGATGGGTGGCGGCCAAGAGACCCAGTACTTC | CSVAMGGGQETQYF
TRBJ2-1 | TRBV3-1 | - | few | TGTGCCAGCAGCTCCCCGGGCAGGGGAAATGAGCAGTTCTTC | CASSSPGRGNEQFF
TRBJ2-2 | TRBV5-1 | - | many | TGCGCCAGCAGCTCCGACAGGTCCTACACCGGGGAGCTGTTTTTT | CASSSDRSYTGELFF
TRBJ1-1 | TRBV19 | TRBD1 | - | TGTGCCAGTAGTATAGGGCCGGGACAGGGAGGTCCCAGGACTGAAGCTTTCTTT | CASSIGPGQGGPRTEAFF
TRBJ2-2 | TRBV20-1 | - | many | TGCAGTGCTAGAGATCGTACCGGGGAGCTGTTTTTT | CSARDRTGELFF
TRBJ2-1 | TRBV6-2/TRBV6-3 | TRBD2 | many | TGTGCCAGCAGCCACGGGACTAGCGGGCGCCCTGAGCAGTTCTTC | CASSHGTSGRPEQFF
TRBJ2-3 | TRBV29-1 | - | many | TGCAGCGTTGCTCATTCAGGGTCGGATACGCAGTATTTT | CSVAHSGSDTQYF
TRBJ2-3 | TRBV5-1 | - | many | TGCGCCAGCAGGGAAGCGGCGTTCACAGATACGCAGTATTTT | CASREAAFTDTQYF
TRBJ2-3 | TRBV5-1 | TRBD1 | many | TGCGCCAGCAGCTGGACAGGGGGAGGCACAGATACGCAGTATTTT | CASSWTGGGTDTQYF
TRBJ1-5 | TRBV6-2/TRBV6-3 | - | - | TGTGCCAGCAGTTACAGGGGACGGATATCCAATCAGCCCCAGCATTTT | CASSYRGRISNQPQHF
TRBJ2-1 | TRBV11-3 | - | - | TGTGCCAGCAGCTTAACTCACTCCTACAATGAGCAGTTCTTC | CASSLTHSYNEQFF
TRBJ2-7 | TRBV6-5 | - | many | TGTGCCAGCAGTTACTCCCACGAGCAGTACTTC | CASSYSHEQYF
TRBJ1-5 | TRBV4-1 | - | - | TGCGCCAGCGAAACCAGGGTGGGCAATCAGCCCCAGCATTTT | CASETRVGNQPQHF
TRBJ2-3 | TRBV29-1 | - | many | TGCAGCGTTGAAGGGGTCACAGATACGCAGTATTTT | CSVEGVTDTQYF
TRBJ2-3 | TRBV12-3/TRBV12-4 | TRBD2 | many | TGTGCCAGCAGACCACGGGAGGGCCTGCCTCCGCAGTATTTT | CASRPREGLPPQYF
TRBJ2-5 | TRBV24-1 | - | - | TGTGCCACCAGTACCTCTACCCAAGAGACCCAGTACTTC | CATSTSTQETQYF
TRBJ2-2 | TRBV3-1 | TRBD2 | many | TGTGCCAGCAGTCACACGAGCGGGAGCACCGGGGAGCTGTTTTTT | CASSHTSGSTGELFF
TRBJ2-1 | TRBV13 | TRBD2 | many | TGTGCCAGCAGCTTAGCAGGACTAGCGGATTTGGAGCAGTTCTTC | CASSLAGLADLEQFF
TRBJ2-1 | TRBV6-5 | TRBD2 | few | TGTGCCAGCAGTTACACTTCTCGCCTAGCGGGCTACAATGAGCAGTTCTTC | CASSYTSRLAGYNEQFF
TRBJ2-1 | TRBV19 | TRBD2 | many | TGTGCCAGTAGTATAGATTACGCTAGCGGGACCTACAATGAGCAGTTCTTC | CASSIDYASGTYNEQFF
TRBJ1-6 | TRBV10-2 | TRBD1 | many | TGCGCCAGCAGTGAAGGGACAGGGCAGAATTCACCCCTCCACTTT | CASSEGTGQNSPLHF
TRBJ2-2 | TRBV12-3/TRBV12-4 | TRBD2 | few | TGTGCCAGCAGTTTAATAGTGGCGGCTAGCGGAGCAACCGGGGAGCTGTTTTTT | CASSLIVAASGATGELFF
TRBJ2-1 | TRBV20-1 | - | few | TGCAGTGCTCCTTCGGCGTTGCGCACCTACAATGAGCAGTTCTTC | CSAPSALRTYNEQFF
TRBJ1-1 | TRBV15 | - | many | TGTGCCACCAGCAGAGCTCCAGTGGGGTCTGAAGCTTTCTTT | CATSRAPVGSEAFF
TRBJ1-2 | TRBV12-3/TRBV12-4 | - | many | TGTGCCAGCAGTTTGGGCCTGGGGGGGGCATATGGCTACACCTTC | CASSLGLGGAYGYTF
TRBJ2-3 | TRBV5-5 | - | few | TGTGCCAGCAGCTTGGGTAGCGGAGCCAGCACAGATACGCAGTATTTT | CASSLGSGASTDTQYF
TRBJ2-2 | TRBV28 | - | few | TGTGCCAGCACCGGCCTTGGGGGCGGGGAGCTGTTTTTT | CASTGLGGGELFF
TRBJ2-5 | TRBV20-1 | - | many | TGCAGTGCTAGAGATTTGAGTTATGAGACCCAGTACTTC | CSARDLSYETQYF
TRBJ1-5 | TRBV25-1 | - | - | TGTGCCAGCAGTGATGTCGGGGAGGGAGGCAATCAGCCCCAGCATTTT | CASSDVGEGGNQPQHF
TRBJ2-1 | TRBV4-2 | TRBD2 | - | TGTGCCAGCAGCCAAGCTCGGGCACTAGCGGGATTACTTCCTGCCTACAATGAGCAGTTCTTC | CASSQARALAGLLPAYNEQFF
TRBJ1-1 | TRBV29-1 | - | many | TGCAGCGTTGGACAGTACACTGAAGCTTTCTTT | CSVGQYTEAFF